Listed below are T cell receptor beta chains from one sample, sequenced in a study of blood T cell repertoires in COVID-19. Here immunoSEQ multiplex PCR was the method, and the copy in TCRdb shows in-frame clones only, minus some. The sample shows about 210,000 clones, about nine tenths of them seen only once. The specimen was peripheral blood. The source is a middle-aged man with acute or convalescent COVID-19. CDR3s include the opening cysteine and the closing phenylalanine or tryptophan. The order of the fields is D gene, V gene, J gene, clone size, CDR3 DNA, CDR3 protein. A D gene is named only where the DNA matches it firmly. A row's size may be missing; if present it is once, few, many or a size class.

d_gene: .
v_gene: TRBV27
j_gene: TRBJ2-6
abundance: once
CDR3nt: TGTGCCAGCAGTTTTGTCCCCCCGGGAGGGGCCAACGTCCTGACTTTC
CDR3aa: CASSFVPPGGANVLTF

d_gene: .
v_gene: TRBV5-1
j_gene: TRBJ2-5
abundance: .
CDR3nt: TGCGCCAGCAGCCCGGAAGTCGGCAGGGAGACCCAGTACTTC
CDR3aa: CASSPEVGRETQYF

d_gene: TRBD1
v_gene: TRBV5-5
j_gene: TRBJ1-6
abundance: .
CDR3nt: TGTGCCAGCAGCTTGGGACAGGGCGGTTCACCCCTCCACTTT
CDR3aa: CASSLGQGGSPLHF

d_gene: .
v_gene: TRBV5-1
j_gene: TRBJ2-7
abundance: .
CDR3nt: TGCGCCAGCAGACCTCAGGACTCCTACGAGCAGTACTTC
CDR3aa: CASRPQDSYEQYF

d_gene: TRBD2
v_gene: TRBV10-3
j_gene: TRBJ2-2
abundance: .
CDR3nt: TGTGCCATCAGTGAGTCTAGCGGGGGCCGGAACACCGGGGAGCTGTTTTTT
CDR3aa: CAISESSGGRNTGELFF

d_gene: .
v_gene: TRBV3-1/TRBV3-2
j_gene: TRBJ1-1
abundance: .
CDR3nt: TGTGCCAGCAGCCCTAGGGGTGACACTGAAGCTTTCTTT
CDR3aa: CASSPRGDTEAFF

d_gene: .
v_gene: TRBV11-2
j_gene: TRBJ2-7
abundance: .
CDR3nt: TGTGCCAGCAGCTTAGATCTGGGGGCTTCCTACGAGCAGTACTTC
CDR3aa: CASSLDLGASYEQYF

d_gene: .
v_gene: TRBV12-1
j_gene: TRBJ1-1
abundance: .
CDR3nt: TGTGCCAGCAGCTTTGAGCCCCACCACAGGGGGACCACTGAAGCTTTCTTT
CDR3aa: CASSFEPHHRGTTEAFF

d_gene: .
v_gene: TRBV4-1
j_gene: TRBJ2-5
abundance: once
CDR3nt: TGCGCCAGCAGCCTAACTTCAACCGGGACTCCCTTACAAGAGACCCAGTACTTC
CDR3aa: CASSLTSTGTPLQETQYF

d_gene: .
v_gene: TRBV24-1
j_gene: TRBJ2-2
abundance: .
CDR3nt: TGTGCCACCGGACAGACGACCGGGGAGCTGTTTTTT
CDR3aa: CATGQTTGELFF

d_gene: TRBD2
v_gene: TRBV28
j_gene: TRBJ2-7
abundance: .
CDR3nt: TGTGCCAGCACCCCCTTTGGCGGGAGTTGGTACGAGCAGTACTTC
CDR3aa: CASTPFGGSWYEQYF

d_gene: .
v_gene: TRBV23-1
j_gene: TRBJ2-7
abundance: .
CDR3nt: TGCGCCAGCAGTCGCTCGGGGGACGCAGGGAGCTACGAGCAGTACTTC
CDR3aa: CASSRSGDAGSYEQYF

d_gene: .
v_gene: TRBV27
j_gene: TRBJ1-2
abundance: .
CDR3nt: TGTGCCAGCAGTTTAGTGGGACACTGGGAGGGCTACACCTTC
CDR3aa: CASSLVGHWEGYTF